Listed below are T cell receptor beta chains from one sample, sequenced in a study of blood T cell repertoires in COVID-19. Assay used: immunoSEQ multiplex PCR; TCRdb lists only in-frame clones, some missing. The table includes around 430,000 clones, 70% to 90% detected once. The material sequenced was peripheral blood. The receptors originated from a woman in her forties or fifties with COVID-19, enrolled during active disease. CDR3s include the opening cysteine and the closing phenylalanine or tryptophan. A D gene is named only where the DNA matches it firmly. Expanded clones are given a class, and other clones once, few, many or no size at all.

clone_size j_call d_call v_call cdr3_aa cdr3_nt
NA TRBJ1-6 TRBD1 TRBV28 CASSPPDRVDSPLHF TGTGCCAGCAGTCCCCCGGACAGGGTGGATTCACCCCTCCACTTT
NA TRBJ1-1 NA TRBV19 CASSIGRGSRNTEAFF TGTGCCAGTAGTATAGGGAGGGGCAGTAGGAACACTGAAGCTTTCTTT
NA TRBJ1-1 TRBD1 TRBV19 CASSDRGNTEAFF TGTGCCAGTAGCGACAGGGGGAACACTGAAGCTTTCTTT
NA TRBJ1-1 TRBD1 TRBV10-2 CASSGTGADTEAFF TGCGCCAGCAGTGGGACAGGGGCAGACACTGAAGCTTTCTTT
NA TRBJ1-2 NA TRBV15 CATSRDTTSYGYTF TGTGCCACCAGCAGAGACACCACGAGCTATGGCTACACCTTC
NA TRBJ1-2 NA TRBV12-3/TRBV12-4 CASSFSRADGYTF TGTGCCAGCAGTTTTTCCAGGGCTGATGGCTACACCTTC
NA TRBJ1-4 TRBD1 TRBV3-1/TRBV3-2 CASSLTGQGVEKLFF TGTGCCAGCAGCCTCACCGGACAGGGGGTTGAAAAACTGTTTTTT
NA TRBJ2-7 TRBD1 TRBV5-1 CASSHSGTGAPYEQYF TGCGCCAGCTCCCACTCCGGGACAGGGGCCCCCTACGAGCAGTACTTC
once TRBJ2-7 TRBD1 TRBV10-1 CASSTTGQGIHEQYF TGCGCCAGCAGTACCACGGGACAGGGGATCCACGAGCAGTACTTC
once TRBJ2-7 NA TRBV29-1 CSVETVSYEQYF TGCAGCGTTGAGACAGTCTCCTACGAGCAGTACTTC
NA TRBJ2-7 TRBD2 TRBV7-6 CASSLRAGSSEQYF TGTGCCAGCAGCCTCCGAGCGGGGAGCAGCGAGCAGTACTTC
NA TRBJ2-7 TRBD2 TRBV10-1 CASSESWLAGSHEQYF TGCGCCAGCAGTGAGTCTTGGCTAGCGGGGTCCCACGAGCAGTACTTC
NA TRBJ2-3 TRBD2 TRBV2 CASRKSPGLATDTQYF TGTGCCAGCAGAAAGAGTCCGGGACTAGCAACCGATACGCAGTATTTT
NA TRBJ2-1 NA TRBV7-9 CASSLGQVDNEQFF TGTGCCAGCAGCTTAGGACAGGTGGACAATGAGCAGTTCTTC
NA TRBJ2-2 TRBD1 TRBV6-5 CARTPRDSHPGELFF TGTGCCAGGACTCCCCGGGACAGCCACCCCGGGGAGCTGTTTTTT
few TRBJ1-5 TRBD1 TRBV30 CAWSRDREVAQPQHF TGTGCCTGGAGCCGAGACAGGGAGGTGGCTCAGCCCCAGCATTTT
NA TRBJ1-1 NA TRBV15 CATTRGVLYTEAFF TGTGCCACCACCCGGGGGGTCTTGTACACTGAAGCTTTCTTT
NA TRBJ1-5 NA TRBV19 CASTSRGPQHF TGTGCCAGTACCTCAAGGGGGCCCCAGCATTTT
NA TRBJ2-7 NA TRBV10-1 CASSESDRSYEQYF TGCGCCAGCAGTGAGTCCGACAGATCCTACGAGCAGTACTTC
NA TRBJ2-2 NA TRBV19 CASSMGTNTGELFF TGTGCCAGTAGTATGGGGACAAATACCGGGGAGCTGTTTTTT
NA TRBJ1-2 TRBD1 TRBV2 CASSHRDSVANYGYTF TGTGCCAGCAGCCACCGGGACAGCGTAGCTAACTATGGCTACACCTTC
once TRBJ2-7 TRBD1 TRBV15 CATSRRTGGTHEQYF TGTGCCACCAGCAGAAGGACAGGGGGAACCCACGAGCAGTACTTC
NA TRBJ2-2 TRBD2 TRBV7-8 CASSLDVSGGTGELFF TGTGCCAGCAGTTTGGACGTTAGCGGGGGGACCGGGGAGCTGTTTTTT
NA TRBJ2-7 TRBD2 TRBV7-2 CASRPGLHYEQYF TGTGCCAGCAGGCCGGGACTACACTACGAGCAGTACTTC
NA TRBJ1-1 NA TRBV12-3/TRBV12-4 CASSWETTEAFF TGTGCCAGCAGTTGGGAGACCACGGAGGCTTTCTTT
NA TRBJ2-1 TRBD2 TRBV11-2 CASSLGLAGGYEQFF TGTGCCAGCAGCTTAGGGCTAGCGGGGGGTTATGAGCAGTTCTTC
NA TRBJ1-2 NA TRBV2 CASSEFKGSYGYTF TGTGCCAGCAGTGAATTTAAGGGGTCCTATGGCTACACCTTC
few TRBJ2-7 TRBD1 TRBV6-5 CPGRGKTGGDEQYF TGTCCAGGTCGGGGCAAGACAGGGGGCGACGAGCAGTACTTC
few TRBJ1-6 TRBD1 TRBV18 CATSGGTGNNSPLHF TGTGCCACCAGTGGGGGGACAGGGAATAATTCACCCCTCCACTTT
once TRBJ1-2 NA TRBV9 CASSVALSNYGYTF TGTGCCAGCAGCGTAGCCCTTTCTAACTATGGCTACACCTTC
NA TRBJ1-1 NA TRBV6-5 CASRVSGGLNTEAFF TGTGCCAGCAGAGTCAGCGGGGGCCTGAACACTGAAGCTTTCTTT
few TRBJ2-3 NA TRBV7-3 CASSPVGQGDTQYF TGTGCCAGCAGCCCGGTAGGCCAGGGAGATACGCAGTATTTT
NA TRBJ2-7 TRBD1 TRBV19 CASSIGGQGRTYEQYF TGTGCCAGTAGTATTGGGGGACAGGGTCGCACCTACGAGCAGTACTTC
NA TRBJ1-1 NA TRBV7-8 CASSLNWNTEAFF TGTGCCAGCAGCTTAAACTGGAACACTGAAGCTTTCTTT